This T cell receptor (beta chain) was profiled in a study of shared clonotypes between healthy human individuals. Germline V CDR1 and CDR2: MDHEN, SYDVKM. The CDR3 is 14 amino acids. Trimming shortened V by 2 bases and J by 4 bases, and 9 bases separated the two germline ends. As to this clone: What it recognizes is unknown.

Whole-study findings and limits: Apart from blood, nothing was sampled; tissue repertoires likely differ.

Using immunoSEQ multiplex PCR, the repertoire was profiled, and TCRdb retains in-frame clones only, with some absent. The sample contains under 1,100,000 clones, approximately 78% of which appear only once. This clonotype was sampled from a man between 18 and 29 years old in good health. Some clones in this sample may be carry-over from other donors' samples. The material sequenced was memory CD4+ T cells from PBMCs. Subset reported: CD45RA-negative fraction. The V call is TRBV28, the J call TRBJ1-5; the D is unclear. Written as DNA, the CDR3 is TGTGCCAGCAGTTTAACCTTTGGAAATCAGCCCCAGCATTTT. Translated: CASSLTFGNQPQHF.